This T cell receptor beta chain came from a study of T cells in Graves' hyperthyroidism and ophthalmopathy. Study results and caveats: A median 6.5 months before onset, the model predicted ophthalmopathy.

Patients affected by ophthalmopathy presented a Clinical Activity Score of at least 3, a NOSPECS grade of at least 4, and disease duration below 3 months. With V trimmed by 5 bases and J by 8 bases, 2 bases remained unmatched. Germline V CDR1 and CDR2: SGHTA, FQGNSA. The CDR3 length is 12 residues. As for this clonotype: Its antigen remains unknown.

From RNA transcripts, TCR beta CDR3 regions were amplified. TCR CDR3 regions were first amplified by RT-PCR with HTBI primers. TCRdb re-called the multiplex PCR reads with MiXCR, one entry per CDR3 protein. Among roughly 380,000 distinct CDR3 sequences listed, about a sixth were seen once. The rearrangement uses TRBV7-2 and TRBJ1-2; TRBD1 matches at 10 bases. This receptor was obtained from a woman between 40 and 50 years old with Graves' ophthalmopathy. Input material: blood. Here the CDR3 DNA reads TGTGCCAGCAGCCCGGGACAGGGGGGCTACACCTTC. Translating it yields CASSPGQGGYTF.